These 32 T cell receptor beta chains were all obtained from the same sample, sequenced in a study of OX40 agonist ivuxolimab in advanced cancers. Sequencing was performed with immunoSEQ multiplex PCR; in TCRdb, only in-frame clones are kept and a portion is missing. This table holds about 32,000 clones, over 75% found once. The sequencing used CD4+ or CD8+ T cells sorted from blood, collected in a trial of the OX40 agonist ivuxolimab. These receptors all stem from an adult with an advanced solid tumor such as melanoma, head and neck, liver or kidney cancer.

This clone was counted once. V and J are TRBV19 and TRBJ2-6; 7 positions match TRBD1. The trim removed 5 bases at V and 0 bases at J, leaving 4 bases unmatched. The germline CDR1 and CDR2 sequences are LNHDA and SQIVND (reference sequence). The CDR3 runs 16 residues. The DNA of the CDR3 is TGTGCCAGTAGTGGGGGACAGTCCTCTGGGGCCAACGTCCTGACTTTC. Its protein is CASSGGQSSGANVLTF.

The chain couples TRBV18 to TRBJ2-3, with a weak D call TRBD1 (6 bases). V lost 3 bases to trimming and J lost 0 bases, with 16 bases between them. Germline CDR1 is KGHSH and CDR2 is LQKENI. The CDR3 extends over 17 amino acids. CDR3 sequence reads: CASSPLTGLSSTDTQYF. The CDR3 region has the DNA TGTGCCAGCTCACCCCTAACAGGGCTATCTAGCACAGATACGCAGTATTTT. The full variable domain, rest sourced from reference TRBV18 and TRBJ2-3, is NAGVMQNPRHLVRRRGQEARLRCSPMKGHSHVYWYRQLPEEGLKFMVYLQKENIIDESGMPKERFSAEFPKEGPSILRIQQVVRGDSAAYFCASSPLTGLSSTDTQYFGPGTRLTVL.

The chain combines TRBV28 with TRBJ1-3; TRBD1 matches at 9 bases. CDR1 and CDR2 from the germline V gene are MDHEN and SYDVKM. This CDR3 is built from 14 residues. Unmatched junction bases numbered 2, after V lost 4 bases and J lost 4 bases. CDR3 sequence: CASSYRGPGNTIYF. For the CDR3, the DNA is TGTGCCAGCAGTTACAGGGGGCCGGGAAACACCATATATTTT.

V usage is TRBV15 and J usage is TRBJ1-3; perhaps TRBD1 as D (5 bases). Looked up from germline, CDR1 is LNHNV and CDR2 is YYDKDF (reference sequence). The CDR3 contains 16 residues. The V gene lost 3 bases and the J gene lost 0 bases, with 12 bases spanning the gap. The CDR3 loop is CATSSLGGGSGNTIYF. CDR3 DNA sequence: TGTGCCACCAGCAGCCTCGGGGGGGGCTCTGGAAACACCATATATTTT.

The J gene is TRBJ2-5, the V gene TRBV11-3, with 11 bases identical to TRBD1. The CDR3 runs 16 residues. V dropped 3 bases and J dropped 4; count of bases not matched to a gene: 7. Germline CDR1 SGHNT, CDR2 YENEEA. The CDR3 coding sequence is TGTGCCAGCAGCTTTAGAAGGACAGGGGGCGGAGAGACCCAGTACTTC. It yields the protein CASSFRRTGGGETQYF.

V gene TRBV6-6 combines with J gene TRBJ1-1; D is unclear. Germline V gene data show CDR1 as MNHNY and CDR2 as SVGAGI (reference sequence). V dropped 4 bases and J dropped 1 base, with 13 bases sitting between them. This CDR3 spans 15 amino acids. Written as DNA, the CDR3 is TGTGCCAGCAGTTCCCTCCTTGACTGGAACACTGAAGCTTTCTTT. Translation: CASSSLLDWNTEAFF.

The rearrangement joins TRBV5-6 to TRBJ2-2; D gene uncertain. Germline CDR1 reads SGHDT; CDR2 reads YYEEEE. CDR3 length equals 18 residues. Trimming shortened V by 2 bases and J by 4 bases, and 21 bases separated the two germline ends. The CDR3 reads CASSFSPIREGSTGELFF. CDR3 coding DNA: TGTGCCAGCAGCTTTTCCCCCATCCGAGAAGGAAGCACCGGGGAGCTGTTTTTT.

The genes are TRBV7-9 and TRBJ2-5; 9 bases fit TRBD1. Germline V gene data show CDR1 as SEHNR and CDR2 as FQNEAQ (reference sequence). The V segment lost 5 bases and the J segment 4 bases; nucleotides outside the gene matches: 2. The CDR3 consists of 13 residues. CDR3 in DNA: TGTGCCAGCAGCGGGACAGGGCCAGAGACCCAGTACTTC. It specifies CASSGTGPETQYF.

The gene calls are TRBV4-1 and TRBJ2-7; maybe TRBD1 (6 bases). Trimming cost V 0 bases and J 5 bases, with 11 bases left between them. CDR3 length: 14 residues. Germline lookup yields CDR1 MGHRA and CDR2 YSYEKL. CDR3 sequence (DNA): TGCGCCAGCAGCCAAGATCACAGGGTCCACGAGCAGTACTTC. Translation gives CASSQDHRVHEQYF.

V gene TRBV13 combines with J gene TRBJ1-1; D uncertain. Germline V gene sequence: CDR1 PRHDT, CDR2 FYEKMQ (reference sequence). The CDR3 covers 12 residues. The V gene lost 0 bases and the J gene lost 8 bases, with 7 bases spanning the gap. This CDR3 reads CASSLGRAEAFF. CDR3 DNA: TGTGCCAGCAGCTTAGGCCGGGCAGAAGCTTTCTTT.

V usage is TRBV7-8 and J usage is TRBJ1-5, with D perhaps TRBD1 (5 bases). The CDR3 covers 15 residues. Germline-derived CDR1 and CDR2 are SGHVS and FQNEAQ. Trimming took off 4 bases at V and 2 bases at J, with 12 bases between the two ends. CDR3 in DNA: TGTGCCAGCAGCTCCGGGGGGGGTGGCAATCAGCCCCAGCATTTT. Translation: CASSSGGGGNQPQHF.

The rearrangement joins TRBV7-6 to TRBJ2-7; D might be TRBD1 (5 bases). This CDR3 spans 13 amino acids. V dropped 2 bases and J dropped 4 bases, with 9 bases sitting between them. The germline CDR1 and CDR2 sequences are SGHVS and FNYEAQ. CDR3 in amino acids: CASSLTTEYEQYF. DNA for the CDR3: TGTGCCAGCAGCTTAACGACAGAATACGAGCAGTACTTC. Together with reference TRBV7-6 and TRBJ2-7, the CDR3 gives the full variable domain: GAGVSQSPRYKVTKRGQDVALRCDPISGHVSLYWYRQALGQGPEFLTYFNYEAQQDKSGLPNDRFSAERPEGSISTLTIQRTEQRDSAMYRCASSLTTEYEQYFGPGTRLTVT.

The rearrangement joins TRBV7-2 to TRBJ1-1, with 7 bases identical to TRBD1. The V segment lost 4 bases and the J segment 1 base; nucleotides outside the gene matches: 12. CDR1 is SGHTA and CDR2 is FQGNSA in the germline V gene. The CDR3 is made up of 17 amino acids. DNA of the CDR3: TGTGCCAGCAGCTCTAGGCTCACTACAGGGGAGAACACTGAAGCTTTCTTT. It encodes CASSSRLTTGENTEAFF. Together with reference TRBV7-2 and TRBJ1-1, the CDR3 gives the full variable domain: GAGVSQSPSNKVTEKGKDVELRCDPISGHTALYWYRQSLGQGLEFLIYFQGNSAPDKSGLPSDRFSAERTGGSVSTLTIQRTQQEDSAVYLCASSSRLTTGENTEAFFGQGTRLTVV.

This clone occurred once. This sequence joins TRBV7-6 and TRBJ2-1, with 8 bases aligning to TRBD1. Germline V gene lookup returns CDR1 SGHVS and CDR2 FNYEAQ. Losses at the gene ends were 1 base for V and 5 bases for J; bases not matched to a gene: 7. The CDR3 length is 16 residues. CDR3 DNA sequence: TGTGCCAGCAGCTTAGATGTGTGGACAGGGAACAATGAGCAGTTCTTC. Protein: CASSLDVWTGNNEQFF.

CDR3 sequence (DNA): TGTGCCTGGAGTGCCCTCCCCGGACAGGGGGCGCATGGCTACACCTTC. It encodes CAWSALPGQGAHGYTF. The gene calls are TRBV30 and TRBJ1-2; TRBD1 aligns across 11 bases. CDR3 length: 16 amino acids. In germline, CDR1 is GTSNPN, CDR2 SVGIG (reference sequence). V trimming: 1 base; J trimming: 6 bases; junction bases outside the gene matches: 10.

The genes are TRBV4-3 and TRBJ2-7; D remains unclear. The V gene's germline CDR1 is LGHNA and CDR2 YSLEER. CDR3 length: 14 residues. V lost 4 bases to trimming and J lost 7 bases, with 17 bases between them. The CDR3 nucleotides are TGCGCCAGCAGCCGAGAAGTAGGTTTGGAGGAGCAGTACTTC. Translating it yields CASSREVGLEEQYF.

This clone is categorized as medium-sized. V and J are TRBV21-1 and TRBJ1-5; the D call TRBD1 from the table was never checked on the DNA. TRBV21-1 is a recognized pseudogene. The CDR3 consists of 16 residues. Here the CDR3 DNA reads TGTGCCACCCAGACAGGGAGCCTCTCTAGCAATCAGCCCCAGCATTTT. This encodes CATQTGSLSSNQPQHF.

Only one count was recorded for this clone. The CDR3 reads CASSLFFGDRSYEQYF. The CDR3 nucleotides are TGTGCCAGCAGCTTGTTCTTCGGGGACAGGTCCTACGAGCAGTACTTC. The chain uses TRBV7-6 and TRBJ2-7; 8 bases map to TRBD1. There are 16 residues in the CDR3. Germline CDR1 and CDR2: SGHVS and FNYEAQ. J was trimmed by 1 base and V by 3 bases; bases with no gene match: 8.

This sequence joins TRBV30 and TRBJ1-1; no reliable D call. Germline V gene sequence: CDR1 GTSNPN, CDR2 SVGIG (reference sequence). The CDR3 extends over 11 amino acids. Trimming removed 3 bases at V and 5 bases at J, with 7 bases between. The CDR3 region is CAWSGRTEAFF. CDR3 DNA: TGTGCCTGGAGCGGGAGGACTGAAGCTTTCTTT.

The CDR3 DNA follows: TGTGCCAGCAGCTTCGGGGGGGCTGGGGCCAACGTCCTGACTTTC. Its translation is CASSFGGAGANVLTF. The rearrangement uses TRBV7-6 and TRBJ2-6, with 8 nucleotides matching TRBD2. The V gene end was trimmed by 3 bases and the J gene end by 2 bases; junction bases not matched to a gene: 0. Germline CDR1 SGHVS, CDR2 FNYEAQ. The CDR3 consists of 15 residues.

This clone has only a few counts. The V gene is TRBV7-9, the J gene TRBJ1-1; possibly TRBD1 for D (6 bases). The CDR3 runs 12 residues. V was cut by 5 bases and J by 6 bases, with 10 bases left in between. In germline, CDR1 is SEHNR, CDR2 FQNEAQ (reference sequence). CDR3 amino acids: CASSAGEPEAFF. The CDR3, as DNA: TGTGCCAGCAGCGCAGGGGAGCCTGAAGCTTTCTTT.

The rearrangement uses TRBV27 and TRBJ1-5; 7 bases line up with TRBD1. This CDR3 is built from 14 residues. V gave up 6 bases and J gave up 0 bases; unmatched junction bases: 2. CDR1 and CDR2 from the germline V gene are MNHEY and SMNVEV (reference sequence). The CDR3 region is CASRDRYSNQPQHF. DNA for the CDR3: TGTGCCAGCAGGGACAGGTATAGCAATCAGCCCCAGCATTTT.

This sequence joins TRBV11-2 and TRBJ2-7; D remains ambiguous. The length of the CDR3 is 13 residues. The V end lost 0 bases, the J end lost 4 bases, and 7 bases lay between the germline ends. The germline CDR1 and CDR2 sequences are SGHAT and FQNNGV. The CDR3 bases are TGTGCCAGCAGCTTAGAGACCGAGTACGAGCAGTACTTC. Its translation: CASSLETEYEQYF.

The V call is TRBV7-9, the J call TRBJ2-5; possible D gene TRBD2, 5 bases. Deletions cut 1 base from V and 2 bases from J, with 14 bases between. Germline values: CDR1 SEHNR, CDR2 FQNEAQ (reference sequence). The CDR3 is made up of 16 amino acids. CDR3 residues: CASSLGARLPQETQYF. The CDR3 coding sequence is TGTGCCAGCAGCTTAGGAGCGAGACTACCTCAAGAGACCCAGTACTTC.

Here the CDR3 DNA reads TGTGCCTGGATCGAACAGGGATGGGCTGAAGCTTTCTTT. This sequence encodes CAWIEQGWAEAFF. This sequence joins TRBV30 and TRBJ1-1; possible D gene TRBD1, 6 bases. V shed 4 bases and J shed 6 bases, with 15 bases lying between them. Germline CDR1 and CDR2: GTSNPN and SVGIG (reference sequence). The CDR3 totals 13 residues.

The chain employs TRBV27 and TRBJ2-5, with D perhaps being TRBD1 or TRBD2 (5 bases each). CDR1 and CDR2 (germline): MNHEY, SMNVEV (reference sequence). The CDR3 is 14 amino acids. V was clipped by 4 bases and J by 1 base, with 10 bases between them. CDR3 sequence: CASSYRGVQETQYF. DNA of the CDR3: TGTGCCAGCAGTTATAGAGGGGTCCAAGAGACCCAGTACTTC.

The V call is TRBV10-1, the J call TRBJ1-5; no definite D call. CDR1 WNHNN and CDR2 SYGVQD come from the germline V gene (reference sequence). Trimming removed 0 bases at V and 6 bases at J, with 6 bases between. This CDR3 contains 13 residues. The CDR3 nucleotides read TGCGCCAGCAGTGAGTCGCGTGTTCAGCCCCAGCATTTT. Translation gives CASSESRVQPQHF.

This chain joins TRBV7-8 and TRBJ1-6; D is undetermined. The CDR3 is 15 amino acids. The V gene lost 3 bases and the J gene lost 4 bases, with 10 bases spanning the gap. CDR1 and CDR2 from the germline V gene are SGHVS and FQNEAQ. Written as DNA, the CDR3 is TGTGCCAGCAGCTTGGTGTCAGTTTATAATTCACCCCTCCACTTT. It translates to CASSLVSVYNSPLHF.

CDR3: CASSRTVNTGELFF. The CDR3 DNA reads TGCGCCAGCAGCCGGACAGTCAACACCGGGGAGCTGTTTTTT. The chain recombines TRBV5-1 with TRBJ2-2, with D perhaps TRBD1 (6 bases). Trimming pared 4 bases from V and 2 bases from J, leaving 9 bases between. The CDR3 totals 14 residues. Per germline, CDR1 SGHRS and CDR2 YFSETQ.

In this sample, this clone turned up a few times. The rearrangement links TRBV27 to TRBJ2-2, with TRBD2 matching 9 bases. From germline, CDR1 is MNHEY and CDR2 SMNVEV (reference sequence). The CDR3 spans 13 residues. The ends lost 8 bases at V and 9 bases at J; junction bases unmatched: 7. CDR3 sequence: CASQGLAGRELFF. The CDR3, as DNA: TGTGCCAGCCAGGGACTAGCAGGCCGGGAGCTGTTTTTT.

The V gene is TRBV4-3, the J gene TRBJ1-2, with D uncertain. Germline CDR1 and CDR2: LGHNA and YSLEER. CDR3 length equals 13 residues. The germline V and J ends were trimmed by 3 bases and 8 bases, with 13 bases remaining between them. The CDR3 sequence: CASSHVSRGGYTF. The CDR3 region has the DNA TGCGCCAGCAGCCACGTGAGCAGAGGAGGCTACACCTTC.

The rearrangement links TRBV28 to TRBJ2-7; 8 bases fit TRBD1. Germline CDR1 MDHEN, CDR2 SYDVKM. The trim removed 6 bases at V and 3 bases at J, leaving 7 bases unmatched. The CDR3 extends over 14 amino acids. The CDR3 reads CASRHRDRRYEQYF. CDR3 bases: TGTGCCAGCAGACACCGGGACAGGCGCTACGAGCAGTACTTC.